This entry lists 32 T cell receptor beta chains sequenced from one sample in a study of cytomegalovirus exposure and HLA in healthy donors (dated by TCRdb to between 2016 and 2019). The library was produced with the immunoSEQ multiplex PCR assay. The multiplex PCR relied on a mix of 60 forward primers for TCR Vbeta segments and 13 reverse primers for TCR Jbeta segments. TCRdb stores this immuneACCESS table with in-frame sequences only. Part of the clones is absent; in the studies checked, under half of the shortfall reflects unresolved V genes, and no reason is known for the rest. The sample's table lists a count of under 200,000 clones. The top ten constitute about 6% of the sample. Sequencing was done on a sample of PBMCs. The receptor set was obtained from a man aged 25-40 years in good health and CMV-seronegative.

The chain is built from TRBV29-1 and TRBJ2-1; D call uncertain. This CDR3 comprises 15 residues. From germline, CDR1 is SQVTM and CDR2 ANQGSEA. The germline V and J ends were trimmed by 0 bases and 6 bases, with 15 bases remaining between them. CDR3 sequence reads: CSVEDQAQAANEQFF. The DNA for the CDR3 is TGCAGCGTTGAAGATCAAGCCCAAGCCGCCAATGAGCAGTTCTTC.

The rearrangement links TRBV9 to TRBJ2-5; 7 bases match TRBD2. V was pared by 3 bases and J by 5 bases, with 10 bases of the junction left unmatched. The CDR3 loop spans 15 amino acids. Germline V lookup: CDR1 SGDLS, CDR2 YYNGEE. CDR3 in amino acids: CASSGERGGLETQYF. CDR3 sequence (DNA): TGTGCCAGCAGCGGGGAGCGGGGAGGCCTGGAGACCCAGTACTTC.

The chain carries TRBV28 and TRBJ1-1; D unresolved. V was cut by 6 bases and J by 6 bases, with 17 bases left in between. The CDR3 runs to 14 residues. CDR1 is MDHEN and CDR2 is SYDVKM in the germline V gene. CDR3: CASSQRQTSAEAFF. CDR3 coding DNA: TGTGCCAGCAGCCAACGCCAGACGAGCGCTGAAGCTTTCTTT.

This chain links TRBV28 with TRBJ2-7; D uncertain. V shed 2 bases and J shed 4 bases, with 6 bases lying between them. Germline V gives CDR1 MDHEN, CDR2 SYDVKM. The CDR3 is 12 residues long. This chain's CDR3 is CASSLNGYEQYF. CDR3 DNA: TGTGCCAGCAGTTTAAACGGGTACGAGCAGTACTTC. The variable domain in full, with the rest retrieved from reference TRBV28 and TRBJ2-7, is DVKVTQSSRYLVKRTGEKVFLECVQDMDHENMFWYRQDPGLGLRLIYFSYDVKMKEKGDIPEGYSVSREKKERFSLILESASTNQTSMYLCASSLNGYEQYFGPGTRLTVT.

The chain is built from TRBV2 and TRBJ1-1; no firm D call. Trimming left V 3 bases short and J 1 base short, with 6 bases between. The length of the CDR3 is 13 residues. The V gene's germline CDR1 is SNHLY and CDR2 FYNNEI. The CDR3 protein is CASSDVRNTEAFF. The DNA of the CDR3 is TGTGCCAGCAGTGATGTCCGGAACACTGAAGCTTTCTTT.

This chain joins TRBV6-1 and TRBJ2-7; weak D call: TRBD2 (6 bases). The CDR3 loop spans 16 amino acids. Germline CDR1 and CDR2: MNHNS and SASEGT. Trimming stripped 4 bases from V and 5 bases from J, with 21 bases between. CDR3 region: CASSATPLGGNDEQYF. CDR3 in DNA: TGTGCCAGCAGTGCCACCCCTTTAGGAGGGAACGACGAGCAGTACTTC.

The chain employs TRBV11-2 and TRBJ2-2, with a weak D call TRBD1 (5 bases). V shed 5 bases and J shed 1 base, with 14 bases lying between them. CDR3 size: 16 residues. Germline V gene lookup returns CDR1 SGHAT and CDR2 FQNNGV. CDR3 in DNA: TGTGCCAGCAGCCTCCTAAGGGGCGTGAACACCGGGGAGCTGTTTTTT. Its translation is CASSLLRGVNTGELFF.

The chain couples TRBV2 to TRBJ2-1; D is possibly TRBD1 (5 bases). The germline gives CDR1 SNHLY, CDR2 FYNNEI. Trimming stripped 7 bases from V and 8 bases from J, with 18 bases between. There are 14 residues in the CDR3. CDR3 region: CASTVNQGSDEQFF. The CDR3 DNA sequence: TGTGCCAGCACCGTAAATCAGGGTTCCGATGAGCAGTTCTTC.

The V call is TRBV4-1, the J call TRBJ2-2, with 10 positions matching TRBD2. Germline values: CDR1 MGHRA, CDR2 YSYEKL. The CDR3 extends over 19 amino acids. V lost 4 bases to trimming and J lost 6 bases; unmatched junction nucleotides: 17. DNA for the CDR3: TGCGCCAGCAGCCTTAGATTGAAGCGGAGCGGGAGGGGAGCCGGGGAGCTGTTTTTT. Residues: CASSLRLKRSGRGAGELFF.

V gene TRBV10-1 combines with J gene TRBJ2-7, with D perhaps matching TRBD2 (6 bases). This CDR3 region has 11 residues. V lost 5 bases and J 12 bases, leaving 14 bases between the germline ends. Germline CDR1 reads WNHNN; CDR2 reads SYGVQD (reference sequence). In DNA, the CDR3 is TGCGCCAGCAGTTCGGGGGATTTGCTGTACTTC. As protein: CASSSGDLLYF.

This chain joins TRBV28 and TRBJ2-5; 13 bases agree with TRBD2. V dropped 5 bases and J dropped 5; count of bases not matched to a gene: 5. CDR1 and CDR2 (germline): MDHEN, SYDVKM. This CDR3 region has 15 residues. CDR3: CASSQGLAGEETQYF. Here the CDR3 DNA reads TGTGCCAGCAGTCAAGGACTAGCGGGAGAGGAGACCCAGTACTTC.

V gene TRBV4-3 combines with J gene TRBJ2-7; 9 positions match TRBD1. Per germline, CDR1 LGHNA and CDR2 YSLEER. The CDR3 consists of 13 residues. V dropped 3 bases and J dropped 6; count of bases not matched to a gene: 3. The CDR3 sequence: CASSHWDRAEQYF. The CDR3, as DNA: TGCGCCAGCAGCCATTGGGACAGGGCCGAGCAGTACTTC.

V is TRBV19 and J is TRBJ2-7, with 11 nucleotides matching TRBD2. The CDR3 runs to 19 residues. Germline V gene sequence: CDR1 LNHDA, CDR2 SQIVND (reference sequence). The V segment lost 1 base and the J segment 2 bases; nucleotides outside the gene matches: 13. The CDR3 loop reads CASSIGPSTTSGRAYEQYF. CDR3 nucleotide sequence: TGTGCCAGTAGTATAGGGCCCTCAACTACTAGCGGGAGAGCCTACGAGCAGTACTTC.

The chain uses TRBV10-3 and TRBJ2-3; possible D gene TRBD1, 6 bases. V lost 6 bases and J 0 bases, leaving 13 bases between the germline ends. This CDR3 is built from 15 residues. Per germline, CDR1 ENHRY and CDR2 SYGVKD. The CDR3 here is CAIRETGLSTDTQYF. The CDR3 DNA is TGTGCCATCAGAGAGACAGGCCTAAGCACAGATACGCAGTATTTT.

The gene calls are TRBV28 and TRBJ2-7, with D tentatively TRBD2 (6 bases). Germline CDR1 MDHEN, CDR2 SYDVKM. This CDR3 has 15 residues. The ends were cut back, 1 base at V and 3 bases at J, with 13 bases in the middle. CDR3 in amino acids: CASSLSGLGGYEQYF. CDR3 DNA sequence: TGTGCCAGCAGTTTATCAGGGCTCGGGGGCTACGAGCAGTACTTC.

The genes are TRBV30 and TRBJ1-1; D is uncertain. Trimming took 2 bases from V and 1 from J, leaving 11 bases between them. Germline V gene sequence: CDR1 GTSNPN, CDR2 SVGIG (reference sequence). The CDR3 covers 14 residues. Here the CDR3 reads CAWSLRLRNTEAFF. The CDR3 region has the DNA TGTGCCTGGAGTCTCCGGTTAAGGAACACTGAAGCTTTCTTT.

The chain combines TRBV5-5 with TRBJ2-7, with 11 bases identical to TRBD2. Germline CDR1 SGHKS, CDR2 YYEKEE (reference sequence). The junction had 17 bases not matched to a gene; V was cut back by 6 bases and J by 3 bases. CDR3 size: 18 residues. This CDR3 is CASTRSRASGRPVYEQYF. The CDR3 DNA reads as TGTGCCAGCACCCGGTCCCGGGCTAGCGGGAGGCCCGTCTACGAGCAGTACTTC.

This chain connects TRBV2 to TRBJ2-3, with a possible D match to TRBD1 (6 bases). The germline V gene encodes CDR1 SNHLY and CDR2 FYNNEI. With 2 bases removed from V and 6 bases from J, the gap between germline ends came to 12 bases. The CDR3 spans 14 residues. Here the CDR3 DNA reads TGTGCCAGCAGTGAATGGTTAAGGGGGGATACGCAGTATTTT. This sequence encodes CASSEWLRGDTQYF.

J is TRBJ2-2 and V is TRBV19, with unresolved D. CDR3 length: 14 amino acids. Germline lookup yields CDR1 LNHDA and CDR2 SQIVND (reference sequence). With 5 bases removed from V and 2 bases from J, the gap between germline ends came to 9 bases. The CDR3 region is CASSPSTNTGELFF. The CDR3, as DNA: TGTGCCAGTAGTCCCAGTACCAACACCGGGGAGCTGTTTTTT.

The rearrangement uses TRBV18 and TRBJ2-3; 7 nucleotides align to TRBD2. Trimming took 8 bases from V and 1 from J; bases not matched to a gene: 9. Germline loops: CDR1 KGHSH, CDR2 LQKENI. The CDR3 totals 15 residues. The CDR3 is CASNWGGYRTDTQYF. DNA for the CDR3: TGTGCCAGCAACTGGGGGGGTTATCGCACAGATACGCAGTATTTT.

As DNA, the CDR3 is TGTGCCAGCAGCGTAGGAAGCGGGGGAGGCTACGAGCAGTACTTC. Amino acid sequence: CASSVGSGGGYEQYF. J is TRBJ2-7 and V is TRBV9, with TRBD2 matching 8 bases. Per germline, CDR1 SGDLS and CDR2 YYNGEE. V was pared by 0 bases and J by 3 bases, with 5 bases of the junction left unmatched. This CDR3 spans 15 amino acids.

The gene calls are TRBV6-5 and TRBJ2-5; the D gene is possibly TRBD2 (5 bases). Germline CDR1 reads MNHEY; CDR2 reads SVGAGI. The germline V and J ends were trimmed by 6 bases and 7 bases, with 15 bases remaining between them. The CDR3 extends over 13 amino acids. CDR3 nucleotide sequence: TGTGCCAGCAGCAACTACCCCGAGGGGACCCAGTACTTC. Translating gives CASSNYPEGTQYF.

The CDR3 nucleotides read TGTGCCAGCAGCCCACCGGGACAGAAGACCTACGAGCAGTACTTC. Translation: CASSPPGQKTYEQYF. The V call is TRBV7-9, the J call TRBJ2-7; TRBD1 matches at 7 bases. The CDR3 is 15 residues long. CDR1 and CDR2 from the germline V gene are SEHNR and FQNEAQ (reference sequence). V shed 5 bases and J 2 bases; nucleotides not matched to a gene: 9. The whole variable domain, filled in from reference TRBV7-9 and TRBJ2-7, reads DTGVSQNPRHKITKRGQNVTFRCDPISEHNRLYWYRQTLGQGPEFLTYFQNEAQLEKSRLLSDRFSAERPKGSFSTLEIQRTEQGDSAMYLCASSPPGQKTYEQYFGPGTRLTVT.

The chain is built from TRBV7-2 and TRBJ1-2; 12 positions agree with TRBD1. The ends lost 5 bases at V and 4 bases at J; junction bases unmatched: 8. Germline V lookup: CDR1 SGHTA, CDR2 FQGNSA. This CDR3 contains 16 residues. The CDR3 spells CASSPSGTGGLYGYTF. The CDR3 DNA reads TGTGCCAGCAGCCCATCCGGGACAGGGGGCCTCTATGGCTACACCTTC.

CDR3 sequence: CASTTAGVTPPGELFF. The DNA of the CDR3 is TGCGCCAGCACCACAGCGGGAGTCACACCACCCGGGGAGCTGTTTTTT. V gene TRBV10-2 combines with J gene TRBJ2-2; the match to TRBD2 covers 8 bases. V dropped 7 bases and J dropped 6; count of bases not matched to a gene: 13. Germline CDR1 WSHSY, CDR2 SAAADI. The CDR3 has 16 residues.

This rearrangement joins TRBV27 to TRBJ2-7; 9 bases fit TRBD1. Germline loops: CDR1 MNHEY, CDR2 SMNVEV (reference sequence). Trimming cost V 0 bases and J 2 bases; bases outside gene matches: 5. The CDR3 length is 16 residues. CDR3 loop: CASSLSGQGIPYEQYF. The CDR3 DNA reads as TGTGCCAGCAGTTTATCGGGACAGGGTATCCCCTACGAGCAGTACTTC.

The gene calls are TRBV7-9 and TRBJ1-2; a weak D match, TRBD1 (6 bases). V gave up 3 bases and J gave up 8 bases, with 13 bases separating them. The CDR3 has 13 amino acids. Germline assignment: CDR1 SEHNR and CDR2 FQNEAQ (reference sequence). Written as DNA, the CDR3 is TGTGCCAGCAGCTTGGGGGCCGAGGGGGGCTACACCTTC. It is translated as CASSLGAEGGYTF.

The J gene is TRBJ2-3, the V gene TRBV9; D is possibly TRBD2 (6 bases). Trimming took off 0 bases at V and 1 base at J, with 9 bases between the two ends. Germline CDR1 and CDR2: SGDLS and YYNGEE. The CDR3 contains 15 residues. The CDR3 DNA reads TGTGCCAGCAGCGTAGCAGCGGGCGGCACAGATACGCAGTATTTT. It translates to CASSVAAGGTDTQYF.

The chain joins TRBV11-2 to TRBJ2-1; the match to TRBD1 covers 8 bases. The CDR3 spans 15 residues. V shed 3 bases and J 6 bases; nucleotides not matched to a gene: 7. Germline V gives CDR1 SGHAT, CDR2 FQNNGV. CDR3: CASSLRDRYINEQFF. CDR3 in DNA: TGTGCCAGCAGCTTGCGGGACAGGTATATCAATGAGCAGTTCTTC.

This chain connects TRBV5-1 to TRBJ2-7; 7 nucleotides line up with TRBD2. Germline V gene sequence: CDR1 SGHRS, CDR2 YFSETQ. CDR3 length: 16 residues. J was trimmed by 0 bases and V by 0 bases; bases with no gene match: 6. Here the CDR3 DNA reads TGCGCCAGCAGCTTGGCCGAGCGGGAAAGCTCCTACGAGCAGTACTTC. It specifies CASSLAERESSYEQYF.

The V gene is TRBV5-4, the J gene TRBJ2-5, with 7 bases fitting TRBD1. V lost 6 bases, J lost 2 bases, and 7 bases stayed unmatched. The germline V gene has CDR1 SGHNT and CDR2 YYREEE (reference sequence). The CDR3 has 14 amino acids. CDR3: CASTQNRGQETQYF. CDR3 bases: TGTGCCAGCACCCAGAACAGGGGTCAAGAGACCCAGTACTTC.

V usage is TRBV2 and J usage is TRBJ2-3, with TRBD2 identical over 8 bases. V lost 6 bases to trimming and J lost 0 bases; unmatched junction nucleotides: 5. Germline values: CDR1 SNHLY, CDR2 FYNNEI. This CDR3 has 15 residues. This CDR3 reads CASSTSGVSTDTQYF. As DNA, the CDR3 is TGTGCCAGCAGCACTAGCGGAGTTAGCACAGATACGCAGTATTTT.